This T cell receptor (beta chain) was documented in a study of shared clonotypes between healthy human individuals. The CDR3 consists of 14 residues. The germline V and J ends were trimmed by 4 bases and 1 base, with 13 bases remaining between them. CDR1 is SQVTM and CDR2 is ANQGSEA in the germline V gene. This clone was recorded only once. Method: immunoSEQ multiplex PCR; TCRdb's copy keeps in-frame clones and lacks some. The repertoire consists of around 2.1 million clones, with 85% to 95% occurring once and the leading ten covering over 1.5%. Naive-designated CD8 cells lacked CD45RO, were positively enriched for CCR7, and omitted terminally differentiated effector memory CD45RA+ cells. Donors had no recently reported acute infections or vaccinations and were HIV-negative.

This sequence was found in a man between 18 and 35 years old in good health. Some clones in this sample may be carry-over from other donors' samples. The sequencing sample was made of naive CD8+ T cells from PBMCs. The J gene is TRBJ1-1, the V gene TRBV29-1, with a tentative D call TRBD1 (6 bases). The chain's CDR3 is CSVAGGLGNTEAFF. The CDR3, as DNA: TGCAGCGTTGCCGGGGGGCTTGGGAACACTGAAGCTTTCTTT.